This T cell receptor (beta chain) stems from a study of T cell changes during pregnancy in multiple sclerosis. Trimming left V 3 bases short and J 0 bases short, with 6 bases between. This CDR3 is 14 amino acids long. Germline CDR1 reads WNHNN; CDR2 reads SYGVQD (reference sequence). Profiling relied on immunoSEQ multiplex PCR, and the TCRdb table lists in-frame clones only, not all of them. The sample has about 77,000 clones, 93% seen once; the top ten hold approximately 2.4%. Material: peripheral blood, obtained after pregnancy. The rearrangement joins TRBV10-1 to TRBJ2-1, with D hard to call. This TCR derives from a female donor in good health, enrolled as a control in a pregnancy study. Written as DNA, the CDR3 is TGCGCCAGCAGTGAATTCCACTCCTACAATGAGCAGTTCTTC. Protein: CASSEFHSYNEQFF.